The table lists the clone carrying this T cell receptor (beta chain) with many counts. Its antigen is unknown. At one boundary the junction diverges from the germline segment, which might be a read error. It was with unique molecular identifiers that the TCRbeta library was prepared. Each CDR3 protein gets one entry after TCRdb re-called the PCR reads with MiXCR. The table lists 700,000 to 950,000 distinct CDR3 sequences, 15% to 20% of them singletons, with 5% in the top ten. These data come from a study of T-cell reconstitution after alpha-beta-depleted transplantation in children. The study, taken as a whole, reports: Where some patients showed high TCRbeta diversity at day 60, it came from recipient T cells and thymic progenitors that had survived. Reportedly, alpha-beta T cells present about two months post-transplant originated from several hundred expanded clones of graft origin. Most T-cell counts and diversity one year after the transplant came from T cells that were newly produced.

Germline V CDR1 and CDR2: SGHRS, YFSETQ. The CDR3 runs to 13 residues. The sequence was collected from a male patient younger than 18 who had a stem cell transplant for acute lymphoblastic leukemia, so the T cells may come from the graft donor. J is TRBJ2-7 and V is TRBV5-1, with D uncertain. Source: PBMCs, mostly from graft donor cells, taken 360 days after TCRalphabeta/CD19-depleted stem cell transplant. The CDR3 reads CASSLGAAYEQYF. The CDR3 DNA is TGTGCCAGCAGTTTAGGCGCGGCCTACGAGCAGTACTTC.